The next 14 T cell receptor beta chains were all read from a single sample in a study of Ad26.COV2.S vaccination and SARS-CoV-2 variants. TCRdb's table, derived via immunoSEQ multiplex PCR, lists solely in-frame clones and lacks some. The sample contains hundreds of thousands of clones, roughly 87% of which appear only once. Treatment: around 19 received Ad26.COV2.S at low or high dose, single or two shots; 5 received placebo; per-sample allocation not given. Collection of the samples took place on day 63 after the first injection of vaccine or placebo. Here the sequenced sample was peripheral blood, taken in a trial of Ad26.COV2.S vaccine versus placebo. Source of these receptors: a person aged 18-60 years who received the Ad26.COV2.S COVID-19 vaccine or a placebo.

This clone has more than one count but fewer than ten. The chain's CDR3 is CASRDRAYEQYF. Here the CDR3 DNA reads TGTGCCAGCCGGGACAGGGCCTACGAGCAGTACTTC. This rearrangement joins TRBV12-3 or TRBV12-4 to TRBJ2-7; 9 bases match TRBD1. The CDR3 has 12 amino acids. The J segment lost 2 bases and the V segment lost 8 bases, leaving 1 base of the junction unmatched.

The chain has TRBV13 and TRBJ1-1; weak D call: TRBD1 (5 bases). This CDR3 is 16 amino acids long. V was shortened by 4 bases and J by 0 bases, with 15 bases between the two germline ends. Germline V lookup: CDR1 PRHDT, CDR2 FYEKMQ (reference sequence). The CDR3 sequence: CASSWGEGSMNTEAFF. The CDR3, as DNA: TGTGCCAGCAGCTGGGGGGAGGGCTCCATGAACACTGAAGCTTTCTTT.

V is TRBV6-5 and J is TRBJ2-1; 8 nucleotides align to TRBD1. Trimming took 4 bases from V and 9 from J; bases not matched to a gene: 8. Germline CDR1 MNHEY, CDR2 SVGAGI. The CDR3 loop spans 14 amino acids. The DNA of the CDR3 is TGTGCCAGCAGTTGGGGACAGGCGATTGGTGAGCAGTTCTTC. This translates into CASSWGQAIGEQFF.

The V and J genes are TRBV7-9 and TRBJ1-4; D ambiguous. Between the trimmed V and J ends, which lost 5 bases and 8 bases, there was a span of 15 bases. This CDR3 region has 14 residues. The germline gives CDR1 SEHNR, CDR2 FQNEAQ (reference sequence). The DNA for the CDR3 is TGTGCCAGCAGCCCGACAAGCCACAGAGAAAAACTGTTTTTT. It encodes CASSPTSHREKLFF.

In this sample, this clone turned up once. The J gene is TRBJ2-3, the V gene TRBV11-3; D not certain. Germline V lookup: CDR1 SGHNT, CDR2 YENEEA. The CDR3 is 15 amino acids. Trimming removed 5 bases from V and 0 bases from J, with 12 bases in between. CDR3: CASSPRRSSTDTQYF. The CDR3, as DNA: TGTGCCAGCAGCCCAAGACGGTCTAGCACAGATACGCAGTATTTT.

V usage is TRBV6-6 and J usage is TRBJ1-2; D unresolved. Germline-derived CDR1 and CDR2 are MNHNY and SVGAGI (reference sequence). This CDR3 is 11 amino acids long. V lost 6 bases to trimming and J lost 2 bases, with 4 bases between them. CDR3 residues: CASRGNYGYTF. The DNA of the CDR3 is TGTGCCAGCAGAGGCAACTATGGCTACACCTTC.

A few counts support this clone. The chain has TRBV29-1 and TRBJ1-3; the D is unclear. The CDR3 sequence is 13 residues long. Trimming removed 1 base at V and 0 bases at J, with 4 bases between. Germline CDR1 reads SQVTM; CDR2 reads ANQGSEA. For the CDR3, the DNA is TGCAGCGTTGAAGCGTCCTCTGGAAACACCATATATTTT. It yields the protein CSVEASSGNTIYF. Variable domain in full (rest from reference TRBV29-1 and TRBJ1-3): SAVISQKPSRDICQRGTSLTIQCQVDSQVTMMFWYRQQPGQSLTLIATANQGSEATYESGFVIDKFPISRPNLTFSTLTVSNMSPEDSSIYLCSVEASSGNTIYFGEGSWLTVV.

The chain carries TRBV29-1 and TRBJ2-7; 8 positions agree with TRBD2. CDR1 and CDR2 (germline): SQVTM, ANQGSEA. The CDR3 totals 12 residues. This chain's CDR3 is CSGIAGSYEQYF. In DNA, the CDR3 is TGCAGTGGAATAGCGGGGTCCTACGAGCAGTACTTC.

The rearrangement uses TRBV7-9 and TRBJ1-5; D is unclear. V lost 5 bases and J 3 bases, leaving 8 bases between the germline ends. The germline V gene encodes CDR1 SEHNR and CDR2 FQNEAQ (reference sequence). This CDR3 has 13 amino acids. For the CDR3, the DNA is TGTGCCAGCAGCCGGGGTGTCAATCAGCCCCAGCATTTT. Its protein product is CASSRGVNQPQHF.

V and J are TRBV14 and TRBJ2-1, with TRBD1 matching 11 bases. Unmatched junction bases numbered 8, after V lost 1 base and J lost 9 bases. Germline lookup yields CDR1 SGHDN and CDR2 FVKESK. This CDR3 has 16 residues. CDR3 in amino acids: CASSQARDRGDSEQFF. The CDR3 nucleotides are TGTGCCAGCAGCCAAGCCCGGGACAGGGGGGACAGTGAGCAGTTCTTC.

J is TRBJ1-2 and V is TRBV5-8; no clear D. The V and J ends lost 0 bases and 8 bases respectively, with 11 bases between them. Germline V gene sequence: CDR1 SGHTS, CDR2 YDEGEE. The CDR3 runs to 13 residues. The chain's CDR3 is CASSLAPERGYTF. CDR3 in DNA: TGTGCCAGCAGCTTGGCCCCAGAGAGAGGCTACACCTTC.

The chain has TRBV7-3 and TRBJ2-1; TRBD2 matches at 9 bases. Germline assignment: CDR1 SGHTA and CDR2 FQGTGA. V shed 0 bases and J 8 bases; nucleotides not matched to a gene: 5. CDR3 size: 15 residues. The CDR3 bases are TGTGCCAGCAGCTTAACTAGCGGGGGAGGGTATGAGCAGTTCTTC. It specifies CASSLTSGGGYEQFF.

The chain combines TRBV2 with TRBJ2-7; D is ambiguous. The V end was cut by 6 bases, the J end by 2 bases, with 11 bases between. CDR1 and CDR2 (germline): SNHLY, FYNNEI. The CDR3 runs to 13 residues. The CDR3 DNA reads as TGTGCCAGCAGCAGTCAGGAAACCTACGAGCAGTACTTC. Protein: CASSSQETYEQYF.

The chain couples TRBV27 to TRBJ2-7; the D gene is possibly TRBD2 (6 bases). There are 13 residues in the CDR3. The germline gives CDR1 MNHEY, CDR2 SMNVEV (reference sequence). Trimming stripped 8 bases from V and 3 bases from J, with 14 bases between. The CDR3 sequence: CASAGTGGYEQYF. CDR3 DNA sequence: TGTGCCAGCGCCGGGACCGGGGGCTACGAGCAGTACTTC.